The 8 T cell receptor beta chains below all came from one sample that was sequenced in a study of beta chain features in type 1 diabetes. The sequenced template was cDNA made from the entire isolated RNA. The data were produced by immunoSEQ multiplex PCR, yet TCRdb's version contains in-frame clones alone and is incomplete. The table records about 330,000 clones, approximately 11% of them present only once. The sequencing sample was made of naive CD4+ T cells from blood. The receptors originated from a woman in her 30s in good health.

The chain links TRBV7-3 to TRBJ2-4; D is possibly TRBD1 (6 bases). CDR1 is SGHTA and CDR2 is FQGTGA in the germline V gene. V was trimmed by 1 base and J by 8 bases, leaving 15 bases between them. The CDR3 runs 15 residues. This CDR3 reads CASSLSGNRADIQYF. The CDR3 bases are TGTGCCAGCAGCTTAAGTGGTAACAGGGCGGACATTCAGTACTTC.

This clone appeared a few times. The chain joins TRBV10-3 to TRBJ1-2; weak D call: TRBD1 (6 bases). V lost 2 bases, J lost 2 bases, and 6 bases lay in between. Germline V gene data show CDR1 as ENHRY and CDR2 as SYGVKD. This CDR3 contains 13 residues. Written as DNA, the CDR3 is TGTGCCATCAGTGAGGGACAGAACTATGGCTACACCTTC. It is translated as CAISEGQNYGYTF.

The V and J genes are TRBV7-2 and TRBJ2-7, with D maybe TRBD1 (5 bases). The CDR3 has 15 amino acids. The V gene lost 0 bases and the J gene lost 3 bases, with 12 bases spanning the gap. Per the germline V gene, CDR1 is SGHTA and CDR2 is FQGNSA. This CDR3 reads CASSLAGDRNYEQYF. The CDR3 DNA is TGTGCCAGCAGCTTAGCGGGCGACAGAAACTACGAGCAGTACTTC.

CDR3 in DNA: TGCGCCAGCAGCCAGGACCCCGTGGGACACATGAACACCGGGGAGCTGTTTTTT. As protein: CASSQDPVGHMNTGELFF. V and J are TRBV4-3 and TRBJ2-2; a weak D match, TRBD1 (6 bases). The CDR3 is 18 residues long. Germline V gives CDR1 LGHNA, CDR2 YSLEER. Trimming took 3 bases from V and 1 from J, leaving 18 bases between them.

This clone was picked up a small number of times. The V and J genes are TRBV4-3 and TRBJ1-1, with D maybe TRBD1 (6 bases). The V gene lost 0 bases and the J gene lost 3 bases, with 8 bases spanning the gap. The CDR3 is made up of 14 amino acids. The germline V gene encodes CDR1 LGHNA and CDR2 YSLEER. This CDR3 reads CASSQDRGDTEAFF. The CDR3 nucleotides read TGCGCCAGCAGCCAAGACAGGGGAGACACTGAAGCTTTCTTT.

The rearrangement uses TRBV6-5 and TRBJ1-1, with D perhaps TRBD1 (6 bases). V dropped 5 bases and J dropped 1 base, with 8 bases sitting between them. Germline V gene sequence: CDR1 MNHEY, CDR2 SVGAGI. CDR3 length: 13 amino acids. The CDR3 coding sequence is TGTGCCAGCAGTCTGACAGGGAACACTGAAGCTTTCTTT. This codes for CASSLTGNTEAFF.

The chain recombines TRBV7-3 with TRBJ2-6, with unresolved D. The CDR3 is 17 amino acids. The ends were cut back, 5 bases at V and 1 base at J, with 15 bases in the middle. Germline CDR1 and CDR2: SGHTA and FQGTGA. CDR3 bases: TGTGCCAGCAGCCCTCAGCTACCGGGTTCTGGGGCCAACGTCCTGACTTTC. Amino acid sequence: CASSPQLPGSGANVLTF. The full variable domain, rest sourced from reference TRBV7-3 and TRBJ2-6, is GAGVSQTPSNKVTEKGKYVELRCDPISGHTALYWYRQSLGQGPEFLIYFQGTGAADDSGLPNDRFFAVRPEGSVSTLKIQRTERGDSAVYLCASSPQLPGSGANVLTFGAGSRLTVL.

The chain links TRBV5-1 to TRBJ2-3; 10 nucleotides align to TRBD2. The junction had 14 bases not matched to a gene; V was cut back by 4 bases and J by 6 bases. Germline lookup yields CDR1 SGHRS and CDR2 YFSETQ. The CDR3 loop spans 17 amino acids. The CDR3 region has the DNA TGCGCCAGCAGCGGCGGACCAAGCGGGAGGGGCGAGGATACGCAGTATTTT. This sequence encodes CASSGGPSGRGEDTQYF.